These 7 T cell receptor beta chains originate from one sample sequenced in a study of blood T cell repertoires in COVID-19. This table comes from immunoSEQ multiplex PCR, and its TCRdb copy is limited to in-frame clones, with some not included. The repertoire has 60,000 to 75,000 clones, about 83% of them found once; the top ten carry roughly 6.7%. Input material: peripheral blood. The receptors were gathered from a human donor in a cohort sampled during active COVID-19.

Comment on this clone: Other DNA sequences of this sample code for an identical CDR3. CDR3 loop: CASSQGTGIYEQYF. In DNA form, the CDR3 reads TGCGCCAGCAGCCAAGGGACAGGGATCTACGAGCAGTACTTC. This chain connects TRBV4-1 to TRBJ2-7; 8 bases are a match to TRBD1. V shed 1 base, J shed 3 bases, and the junction held 2 bases outside the gene matches. The CDR3 is 14 amino acids. Per the germline V gene, CDR1 is MGHRA and CDR2 is YSYEKL.

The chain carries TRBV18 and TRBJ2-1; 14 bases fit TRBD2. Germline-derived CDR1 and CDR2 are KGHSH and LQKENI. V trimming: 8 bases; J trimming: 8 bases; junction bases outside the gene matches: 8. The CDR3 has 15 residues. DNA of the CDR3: TGTGCCAGCACGGGACTAGCGGGAGAAGGCCATGAGCAGTTCTTC. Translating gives CASTGLAGEGHEQFF.

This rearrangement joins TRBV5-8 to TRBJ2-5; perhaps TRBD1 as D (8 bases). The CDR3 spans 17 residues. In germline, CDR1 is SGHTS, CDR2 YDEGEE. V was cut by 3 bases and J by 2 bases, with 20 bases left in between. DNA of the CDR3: TGTGCCAGCAGCTCCTCCCGGACAGGGAGGGAACAAGAGACCCAGTACTTC. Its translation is CASSSSRTGREQETQYF.

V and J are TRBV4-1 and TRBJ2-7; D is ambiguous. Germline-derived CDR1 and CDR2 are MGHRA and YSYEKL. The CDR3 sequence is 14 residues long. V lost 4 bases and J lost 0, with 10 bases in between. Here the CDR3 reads CASSLYSPSYEQYF. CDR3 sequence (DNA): TGCGCCAGCAGCCTTTACAGTCCCTCCTACGAGCAGTACTTC.

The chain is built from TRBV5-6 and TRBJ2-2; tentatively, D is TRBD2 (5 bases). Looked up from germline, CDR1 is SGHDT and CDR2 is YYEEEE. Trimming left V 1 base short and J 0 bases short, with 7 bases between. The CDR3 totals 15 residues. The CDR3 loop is CASSLTDSNTGELFF. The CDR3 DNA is TGTGCCAGCAGCTTGACGGACTCGAACACCGGGGAGCTGTTTTTT.

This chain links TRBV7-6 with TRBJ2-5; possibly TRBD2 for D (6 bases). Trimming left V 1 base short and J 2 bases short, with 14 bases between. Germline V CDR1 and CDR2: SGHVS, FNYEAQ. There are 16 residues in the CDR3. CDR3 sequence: CASSLGLGLGQETQYF. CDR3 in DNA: TGTGCCAGCAGCTTAGGACTAGGTTTGGGGCAAGAGACCCAGTACTTC.

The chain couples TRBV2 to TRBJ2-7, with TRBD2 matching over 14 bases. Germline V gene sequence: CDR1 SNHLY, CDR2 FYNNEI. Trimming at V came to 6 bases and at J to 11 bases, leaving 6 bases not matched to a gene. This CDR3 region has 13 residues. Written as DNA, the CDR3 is TGTGCCAGCAGACCCGGGACTAGCGGGAGAAAGTACTTC. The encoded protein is CASRPGTSGRKYF.